What follows are 8 T cell receptor beta chains derived from one specimen sequenced in a study of T cell repertoires in cytomegalovirus infection. TCRdb used MiXCR to reprocess the reads, holding one entry per CDR3 protein. The profile shows just under 550,000 distinct CDR3 sequences, about 26% of them singletons. What was sequenced was PBMCs. The receptors originated from a human donor in good health (CMV status not recorded). Some clones in this sample may be carry-over from other donors' samples.

This rearrangement joins TRBV15 to TRBJ1-5, with 8 bases identical to TRBD1. The germline gives CDR1 LNHNV, CDR2 YYDKDF (reference sequence). This CDR3 is 16 amino acids long. Trimming cost V 1 base and J 4 bases; bases outside gene matches: 6. The CDR3 DNA sequence: TGTGCCACCAGCAGAGGACCGGACAGGGAGAATCAGCCCCAGCATTTT. Protein sequence: CATSRGPDRENQPQHF.

This clonotype was observed a few times. The CDR3 here is CASSFRLARTGELFF. The CDR3 DNA is TGTGCCAGCAGCTTTCGCCTAGCTCGCACCGGGGAGCTGTTTTTT. This chain uses TRBV7-2 with TRBJ2-2, with a weak D call TRBD2 (5 bases). CDR1 and CDR2 (germline): SGHTA, FQGNSA. The V end was cut by 3 bases, the J end by 4 bases, with 12 bases between. The CDR3 has 15 amino acids.

J is TRBJ1-3 and V is TRBV6-1; weak D call: TRBD1 (5 bases). This CDR3 is built from 17 residues. Trimming pared 4 bases from V and 0 bases from J, leaving 16 bases between. Germline CDR1 and CDR2: MNHNS and SASEGT. The CDR3 reads CASSGRAGFFSGNTIYF. In nucleotides, the CDR3 is TGTGCCAGCAGTGGAAGGGCAGGGTTCTTCTCTGGAAACACCATATATTTT.

The sample holds a few counts of this clonotype. The CDR3 sequence: CASSGQGDLNTEAFF. In DNA, the CDR3 is TGTGCCAGCAGCGGTCAGGGAGATTTGAACACTGAAGCTTTCTTT. The V gene is TRBV7-6, the J gene TRBJ1-1, with a possible D match to TRBD1 (5 bases). Trimming took 5 bases from V and 0 from J, leaving 13 bases between them. CDR3 size: 15 residues. CDR1 is SGHVS and CDR2 is FNYEAQ in the germline V gene.

V and J are TRBV6-2 or TRBV6-3 and TRBJ2-1, with a possible D match to TRBD1 (5 bases). Germline V gene data show CDR1 as MNHEY and CDR2 as SVGEGT. The germline V and J ends were trimmed by 2 bases and 10 bases, with 6 bases remaining between them. The CDR3 loop spans 11 amino acids. The chain's CDR3 is CASSYRGEQFF. CDR3 nucleotides: TGTGCCAGCAGTTACAGGGGAGAGCAGTTCTTC.

This clonotype appeared a single time. The V call is TRBV12-3 or TRBV12-4, the J call TRBJ1-1; unclear D gene. The CDR3 has 14 residues. V gave up 4 bases and J gave up 0 bases, with 9 bases separating them. For the CDR3, the DNA is TGTGCCAGCAGTTCGAGCACCATGAACACTGAAGCTTTCTTT. The encoded protein is CASSSSTMNTEAFF.

The rearrangement links TRBV7-4 to TRBJ2-1, with D perhaps TRBD2 (6 bases). The CDR3 is 15 amino acids. The V end lost 5 bases, the J end lost 5 bases, and 16 bases lay between the germline ends. Germline CDR1 is SGHVT and CDR2 is SQSDAQ. CDR3: CASSILGLGDNEQFF. The CDR3 region has the DNA TGTGCCAGCAGCATACTGGGACTGGGGGACAATGAGCAGTTCTTC.

This clonotype was recorded a few times. This chain connects TRBV10-3 to TRBJ2-2; D ambiguous. Trimming left V 10 bases short and J 0 bases short, with 15 bases between. Germline V gene lookup returns CDR1 ENHRY and CDR2 SYGVKD. This CDR3 spans 15 amino acids. CDR3 region: CATLDIIANTGELFF. As DNA, the CDR3 is TGTGCCACCCTAGACATTATAGCGAACACCGGGGAGCTGTTTTTT.